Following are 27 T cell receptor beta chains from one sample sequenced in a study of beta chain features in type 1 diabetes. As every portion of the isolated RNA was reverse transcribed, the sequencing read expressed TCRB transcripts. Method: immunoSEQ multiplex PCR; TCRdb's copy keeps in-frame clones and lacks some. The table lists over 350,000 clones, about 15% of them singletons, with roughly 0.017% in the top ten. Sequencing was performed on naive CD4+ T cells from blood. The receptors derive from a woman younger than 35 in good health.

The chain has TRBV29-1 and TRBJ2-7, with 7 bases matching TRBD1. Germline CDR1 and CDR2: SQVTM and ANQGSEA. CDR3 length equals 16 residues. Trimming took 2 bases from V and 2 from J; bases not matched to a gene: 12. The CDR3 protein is CSVEFHGTAAPYEQYF. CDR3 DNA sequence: TGCAGCGTTGAATTCCATGGGACAGCGGCCCCCTACGAGCAGTACTTC.

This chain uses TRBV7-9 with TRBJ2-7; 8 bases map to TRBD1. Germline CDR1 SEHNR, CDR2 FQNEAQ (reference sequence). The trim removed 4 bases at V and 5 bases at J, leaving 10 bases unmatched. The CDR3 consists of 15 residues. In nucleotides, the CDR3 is TGTGCCAGCAGCTACTATACAGGGGGTCCCCACGAGCAGTACTTC. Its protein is CASSYYTGGPHEQYF.

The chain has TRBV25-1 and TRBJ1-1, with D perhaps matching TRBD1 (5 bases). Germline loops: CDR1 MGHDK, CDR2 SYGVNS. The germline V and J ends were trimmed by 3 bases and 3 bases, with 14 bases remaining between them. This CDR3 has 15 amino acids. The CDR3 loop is CASSELGGRDTEAFF. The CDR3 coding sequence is TGTGCCAGCAGTGAGCTTGGGGGGAGAGACACTGAAGCTTTCTTT.

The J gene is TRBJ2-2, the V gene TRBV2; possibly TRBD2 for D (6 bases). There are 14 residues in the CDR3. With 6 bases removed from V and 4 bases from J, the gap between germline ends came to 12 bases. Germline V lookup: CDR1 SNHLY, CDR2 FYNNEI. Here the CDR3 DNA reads TGTGCCAGCAGGGAAACCGGGAGCACCGGGGAGCTGTTTTTT. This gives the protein CASRETGSTGELFF.

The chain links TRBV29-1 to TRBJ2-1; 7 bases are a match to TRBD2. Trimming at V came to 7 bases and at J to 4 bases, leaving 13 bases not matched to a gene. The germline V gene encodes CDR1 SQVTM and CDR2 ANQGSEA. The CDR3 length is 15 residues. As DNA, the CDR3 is TGCAGCGCAACAGAGCGGGACTACCCGTACAATGAGCAGTTCTTC. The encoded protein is CSATERDYPYNEQFF.

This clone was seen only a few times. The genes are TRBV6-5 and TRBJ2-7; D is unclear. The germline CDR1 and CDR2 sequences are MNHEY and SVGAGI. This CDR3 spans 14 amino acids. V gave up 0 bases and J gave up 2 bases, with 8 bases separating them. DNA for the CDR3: TGTGCCAGCAGTTACTCGAGGCATACCTACGAGCAGTACTTC. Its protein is CASSYSRHTYEQYF.

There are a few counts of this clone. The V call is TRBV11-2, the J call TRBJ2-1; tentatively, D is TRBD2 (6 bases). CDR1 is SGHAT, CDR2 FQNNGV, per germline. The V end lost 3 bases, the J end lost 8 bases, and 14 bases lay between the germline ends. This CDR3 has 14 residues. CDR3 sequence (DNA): TGTGCCAGCAGCTTGAGACTAGTAAGCGATGAGCAGTTCTTC. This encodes CASSLRLVSDEQFF.

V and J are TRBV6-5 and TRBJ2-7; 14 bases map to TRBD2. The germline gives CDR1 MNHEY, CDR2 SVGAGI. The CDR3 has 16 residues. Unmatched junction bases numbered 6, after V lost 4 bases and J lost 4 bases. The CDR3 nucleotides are TGTGCCAGCAGTTGGAGCCGACTAGCGGGAGGGTACGAGCAGTACTTC. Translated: CASSWSRLAGGYEQYF.

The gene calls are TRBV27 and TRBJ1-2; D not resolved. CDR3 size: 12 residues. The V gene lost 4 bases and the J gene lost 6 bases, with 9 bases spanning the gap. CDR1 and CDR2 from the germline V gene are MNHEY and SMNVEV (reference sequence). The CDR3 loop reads CASSSQRDGYTF. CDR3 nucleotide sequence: TGTGCCAGCAGTTCCCAGAGGGATGGCTACACCTTC.

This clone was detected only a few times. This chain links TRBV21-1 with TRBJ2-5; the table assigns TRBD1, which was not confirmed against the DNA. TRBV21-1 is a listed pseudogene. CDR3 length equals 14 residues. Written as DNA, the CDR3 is TGTGCCAGCAGACTTGTCCAGGGGGCGGAGACCCAGTACTTC. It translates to CASRLVQGAETQYF.

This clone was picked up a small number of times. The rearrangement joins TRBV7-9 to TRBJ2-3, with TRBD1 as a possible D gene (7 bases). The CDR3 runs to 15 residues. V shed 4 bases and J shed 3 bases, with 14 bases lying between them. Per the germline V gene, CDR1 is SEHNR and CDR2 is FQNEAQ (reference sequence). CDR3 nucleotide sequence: TGTGCCAGCAGCTCAGTGACAGGGAGGACAGATACGCAGTATTTT. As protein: CASSSVTGRTDTQYF.

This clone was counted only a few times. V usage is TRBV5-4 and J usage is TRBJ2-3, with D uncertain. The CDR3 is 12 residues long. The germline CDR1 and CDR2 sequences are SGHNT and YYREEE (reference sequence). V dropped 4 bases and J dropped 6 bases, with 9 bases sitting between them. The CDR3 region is CASSGPRDTQYF. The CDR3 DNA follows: TGTGCCAGCAGCGGTCCTAGGGATACGCAGTATTTT.

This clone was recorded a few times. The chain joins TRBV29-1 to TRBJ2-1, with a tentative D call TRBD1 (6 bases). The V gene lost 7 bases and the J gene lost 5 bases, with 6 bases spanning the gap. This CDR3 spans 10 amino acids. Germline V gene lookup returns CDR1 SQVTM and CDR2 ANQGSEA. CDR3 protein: CSEGDNEQFF. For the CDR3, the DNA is TGCAGCGAGGGGGACAATGAGCAGTTCTTC.

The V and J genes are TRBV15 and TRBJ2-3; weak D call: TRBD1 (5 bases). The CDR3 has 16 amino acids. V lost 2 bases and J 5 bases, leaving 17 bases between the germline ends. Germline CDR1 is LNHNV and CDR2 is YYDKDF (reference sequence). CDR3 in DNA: TGTGCCACCAGCAGAACTAACAGGAAGGTCCTAGATACGCAGTATTTT. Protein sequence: CATSRTNRKVLDTQYF.

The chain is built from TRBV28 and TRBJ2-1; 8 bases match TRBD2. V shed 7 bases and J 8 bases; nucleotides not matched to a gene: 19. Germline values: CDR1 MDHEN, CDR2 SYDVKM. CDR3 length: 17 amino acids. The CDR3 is CASTKREFMGMGHEQFF. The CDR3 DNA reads TGTGCCAGCACGAAGCGGGAGTTCATGGGTATGGGGCATGAGCAGTTCTTC.

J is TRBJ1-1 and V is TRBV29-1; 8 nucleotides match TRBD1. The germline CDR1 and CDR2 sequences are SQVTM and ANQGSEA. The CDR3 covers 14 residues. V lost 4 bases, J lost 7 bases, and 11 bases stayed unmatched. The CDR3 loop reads CSVVITLTGVEAFF. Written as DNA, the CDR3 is TGCAGCGTTGTTATCACACTGACAGGGGTTGAAGCTTTCTTT.

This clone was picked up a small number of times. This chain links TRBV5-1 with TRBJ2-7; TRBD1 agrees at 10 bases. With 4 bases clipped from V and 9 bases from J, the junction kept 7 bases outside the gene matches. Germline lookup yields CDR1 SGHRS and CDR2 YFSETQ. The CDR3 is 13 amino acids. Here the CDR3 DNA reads TGCGCCAGCAGCACTGGGACAGGGGAAGCGCAGTACTTC. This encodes CASSTGTGEAQYF.

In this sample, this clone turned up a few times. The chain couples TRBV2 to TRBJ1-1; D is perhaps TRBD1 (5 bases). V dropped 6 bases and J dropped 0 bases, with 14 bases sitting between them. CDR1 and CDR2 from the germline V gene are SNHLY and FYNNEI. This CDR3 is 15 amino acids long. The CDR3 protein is CASRREQAMNTEAFF. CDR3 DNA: TGTGCCAGCAGACGAGAACAGGCGATGAACACTGAAGCTTTCTTT. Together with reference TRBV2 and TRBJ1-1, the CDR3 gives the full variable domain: EPEVTQTPSHQVTQMGQEVILRCVPISNHLYFYWYRQILGQKVEFLVSFYNNEISEKSEIFDDQFSVERPDGSNFTLKIRSTKLEDSAMYFCASRREQAMNTEAFFGQGTRLTVV.

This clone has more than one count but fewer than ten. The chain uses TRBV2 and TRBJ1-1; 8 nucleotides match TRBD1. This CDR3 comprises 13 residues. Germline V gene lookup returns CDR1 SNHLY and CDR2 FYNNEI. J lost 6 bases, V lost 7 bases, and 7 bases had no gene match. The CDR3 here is CASIRTGKAEAFF. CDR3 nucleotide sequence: TGTGCCAGCATCCGGACAGGGAAGGCTGAAGCTTTCTTT.

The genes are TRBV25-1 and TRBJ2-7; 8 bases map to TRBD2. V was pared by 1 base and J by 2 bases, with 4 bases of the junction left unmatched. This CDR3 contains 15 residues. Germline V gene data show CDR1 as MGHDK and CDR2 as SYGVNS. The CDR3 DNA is TGTGCCAGCAGTGAATGGGGTAGCGGGACCTACGAGCAGTACTTC. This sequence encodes CASSEWGSGTYEQYF.

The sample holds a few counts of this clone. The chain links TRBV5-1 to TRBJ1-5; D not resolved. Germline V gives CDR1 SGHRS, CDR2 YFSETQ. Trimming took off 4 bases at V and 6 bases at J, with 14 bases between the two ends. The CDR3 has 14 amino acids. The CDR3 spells CASSQQPGSQPQHF. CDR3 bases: TGCGCCAGCAGCCAACAGCCGGGGAGTCAGCCCCAGCATTTT. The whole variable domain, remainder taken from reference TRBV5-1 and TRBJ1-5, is KAGVTQTPRYLIKTRGQQVTLSCSPISGHRSVSWYQQTPGQGLQFLFEYFSETQRNKGNFPGRFSGRQFSNSRSEMNVSTLELGDSALYLCASSQQPGSQPQHFGDGTRLSIL.

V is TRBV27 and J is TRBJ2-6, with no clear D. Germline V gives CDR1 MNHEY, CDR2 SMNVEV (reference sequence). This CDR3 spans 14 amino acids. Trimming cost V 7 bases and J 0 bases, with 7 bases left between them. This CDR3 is CASTRYSGANVLTF. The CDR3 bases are TGTGCCAGCACCAGGTACTCTGGGGCCAACGTCCTGACTTTC.

The CDR3 coding sequence is TGTGCCTGGAGGTACAGGGGGCTATCTGGAAACACCATATATTTT. Protein product: CAWRYRGLSGNTIYF. The J gene is TRBJ1-3, the V gene TRBV30; 9 bases map to TRBD1. The germline V gene has CDR1 GTSNPN and CDR2 SVGIG (reference sequence). The CDR3 sequence is 15 residues long. The V gene end was trimmed by 3 bases and the J gene end by 1 base; junction bases not matched to a gene: 4.

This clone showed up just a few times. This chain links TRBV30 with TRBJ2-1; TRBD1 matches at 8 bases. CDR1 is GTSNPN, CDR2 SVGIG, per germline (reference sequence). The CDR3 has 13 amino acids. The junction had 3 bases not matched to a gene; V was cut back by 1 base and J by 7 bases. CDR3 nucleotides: TGTGCCTGGAGTGCCCGACAGGGGAATGAGCAGTTCTTC. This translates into CAWSARQGNEQFF.

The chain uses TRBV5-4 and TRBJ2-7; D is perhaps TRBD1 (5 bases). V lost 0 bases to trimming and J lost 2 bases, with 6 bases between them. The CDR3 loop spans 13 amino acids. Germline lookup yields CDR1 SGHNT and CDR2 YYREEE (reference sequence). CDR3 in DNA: TGTGCCAGCAGCTTGGCACAGGCCTACGAGCAGTACTTC. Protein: CASSLAQAYEQYF.

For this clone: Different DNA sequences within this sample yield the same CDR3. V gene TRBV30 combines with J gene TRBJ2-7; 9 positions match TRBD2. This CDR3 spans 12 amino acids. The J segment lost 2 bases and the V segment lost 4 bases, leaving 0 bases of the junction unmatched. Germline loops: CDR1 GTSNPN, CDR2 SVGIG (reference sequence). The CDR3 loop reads CAWTSGTYEQYF. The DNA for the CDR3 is TGTGCCTGGACTAGCGGGACCTACGAGCAGTACTTC.

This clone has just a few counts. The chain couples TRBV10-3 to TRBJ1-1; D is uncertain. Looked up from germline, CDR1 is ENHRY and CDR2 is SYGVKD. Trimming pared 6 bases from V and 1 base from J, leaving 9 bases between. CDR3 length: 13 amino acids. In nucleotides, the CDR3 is TGTGCCATCAGAACCACAGCGAACACTGAAGCTTTCTTT. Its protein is CAIRTTANTEAFF.